The rows below give T cell receptor beta chains drawn from one sample of a study of OX40 agonist ivuxolimab in advanced cancers. This table comes from immunoSEQ multiplex PCR, and its TCRdb copy is limited to in-frame clones, with some not included. The repertoire holds some 86,000 clones, with 91% as singletons. This specimen consisted of CD4+ or CD8+ T cells sorted from blood, obtained in a trial of the OX40 agonist ivuxolimab. The receptors here all came from an adult with an advanced solid tumor such as melanoma, head and neck, liver or kidney cancer. Each CDR3 is given without its conserved first and last residue.

j_gene | v_gene | CDR3aa
TRBJ2-4 | TRBV15 | ATSRAGGLNIQY
TRBJ2-7 | TRBV11-2 | ASSYVGTGTKY
TRBJ2-2 | TRBV2 | ASSVLGRTGELF
TRBJ2-7 | TRBV29-1 | SGRQGAEQY
TRBJ1-1 | TRBV19 | ASRATVNTEAF
TRBJ2-2 | TRBV5-4 | ASSLMRENTGELF
TRBJ1-4 | TRBV30 | AWRGVGTNEKLF
TRBJ2-7 | TRBV7-9 | ASSLGGGTYEQY
TRBJ2-7 | TRBV5-1 | ASSLHLGGSLYEQY
TRBJ2-7 | TRBV25-1 | ASSEPAGRYTGQY
TRBJ1-2 | TRBV5-4 | ASSLDGTENYGYT
TRBJ2-7 | TRBV15 | ATSSFGDPSYEQY
TRBJ1-5 | TRBV6-5 | ASSPSRDTAQH
TRBJ2-3 | TRBV21-1 | ASSMTRPRAQY
TRBJ2-2 | TRBV19 | ASVRTGGNPGELF
TRBJ2-7 | TRBV9 | ASSVAGGRSYEQY
TRBJ2-2 | TRBV6-1 | ASNTGARTGELF
TRBJ1-2 | TRBV6-5 | ASSYSASIYGYT
TRBJ1-3 | TRBV28 | ASSNSGNTIY
TRBJ2-5 | TRBV20-1 | SGGRAKTQY
TRBJ2-5 | TRBV19 | ASSKERGPIQETQY
TRBJ2-2 | TRBV5-4 | ASSRGWTNTGELF
TRBJ2-7 | TRBV28 | ASSGAYEQY